Sequencing of this TCR beta chain was carried out in a study of blood T cell repertoires in COVID-19. Study-level information: PBMCs, B-cell-depleted T cells, or T cells were the source of the cDNA or gDNA that made up the material.

The germline CDR1 and CDR2 sequences are SGDLS and YYNGEE. Deletions cut 4 bases from V and 0 bases from J, with 17 bases between. This CDR3 is built from 16 residues. Enrollment of patients from Seattle took place during active infection, with longitudinal follow-up. The method was immunoSEQ multiplex PCR; TCRdb's version includes in-frame clones alone and lacks a portion of them. The table has 130,000 to 150,000 clones, 75% to 90% seen once. The sample consisted of peripheral blood. This receptor was obtained from a woman aged 60-75 years with COVID-19, enrolled during active disease. This chain links TRBV9 with TRBJ2-7, with a tentative D call TRBD1 (5 bases). This CDR3 reads CASSPGGAGHSYEQYF. The CDR3 nucleotides read TGTGCCAGCAGCCCGGGTGGTGCAGGACACTCCTACGAGCAGTACTTC.